This T cell receptor beta chain was recorded in a study of blood T cell repertoires in COVID-19. Study background: PBMCs, B-cell-depleted T cells, or T cells were the source of the cDNA or gDNA that made up the material.

In the authors' workflow: Using reference gene primer amplification, nucleated cell counts were estimated. The repertoire was sequenced with immunoSEQ multiplex PCR; TCRdb's copy has only in-frame clones and lacks some. The V and J calls and clone size come from that table; D and trimming were worked out from the DNA. Of 150,000 to 250,000 clones in the sample, roughly 87% were seen once. Study members were between about 18 and 100 years old and lived in 20 to 30 US regions. Two negative PCRs, clearance, or symptom resolution had been documented for recovered Cohort 3 donors. Material: PBMCs or T cells enriched from blood (not recorded which). The receptor comes from a woman in her 30s who had recovered from COVID-19.

CDR3 sequence: CATSSPTGGDSYNEQFF. As DNA, the CDR3 is TGTGCCACCAGCTCCCCGACAGGGGGGGACTCCTACAATGAGCAGTTCTTC. This chain uses TRBV24-1 with TRBJ2-1; 9 bases are shared with TRBD1. In germline, CDR1 is KGHDR, CDR2 SFDVKD. The CDR3 totals 17 residues. V gave up 7 bases and J gave up 0 bases; unmatched junction bases: 9.